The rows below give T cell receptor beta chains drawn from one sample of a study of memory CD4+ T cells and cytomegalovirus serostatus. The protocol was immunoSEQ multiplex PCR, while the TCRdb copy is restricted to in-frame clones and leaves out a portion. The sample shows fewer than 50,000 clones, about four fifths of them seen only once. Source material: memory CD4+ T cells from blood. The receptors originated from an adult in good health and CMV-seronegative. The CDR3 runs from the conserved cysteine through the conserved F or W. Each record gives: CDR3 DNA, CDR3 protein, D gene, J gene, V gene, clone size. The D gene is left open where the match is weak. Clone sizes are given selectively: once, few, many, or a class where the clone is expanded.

cdr3_nt: TGTGCCAGCAGCCTATACCCGGAGTTGTCTGAAGCTTTCTTT
cdr3_aa: CASSLYPELSEAFF
d_call: NA
j_call: TRBJ1-1
v_call: TRBV11-3
clone_size: NA

cdr3_nt: TGTGCCAGCAGCTTCGGCGGGAGGGACACAGATACGCAGTATTTT
cdr3_aa: CASSFGGRDTDTQYF
d_call: TRBD2
j_call: TRBJ2-3
v_call: TRBV11-2
clone_size: NA

cdr3_nt: TGTGCCAGCAGTGACAACGGGGCTGGCGGTCTGGTTACGCAGTATTTT
cdr3_aa: CASSDNGAGGLVTQYF
d_call: NA
j_call: TRBJ2-3
v_call: TRBV2
clone_size: NA

cdr3_nt: TGTGCCAGCAACCGGGACAGGGGAGAGACCCAGTACTTC
cdr3_aa: CASNRDRGETQYF
d_call: TRBD1
j_call: TRBJ2-5
v_call: TRBV19
clone_size: once

cdr3_nt: TGTGCCAGCAGTGTCGGCATGCTCTACGAGCAGTACTTC
cdr3_aa: CASSVGMLYEQYF
d_call: NA
j_call: TRBJ2-7
v_call: TRBV2
clone_size: NA

cdr3_nt: TGTGCCAGCAGTGAACAGGGCCGGCGGTATGGCTACACCTTC
cdr3_aa: CASSEQGRRYGYTF
d_call: NA
j_call: TRBJ1-2
v_call: TRBV2
clone_size: NA

cdr3_nt: TGTGCCAGCAGCTTATTGGGATACAATGAGCAGTTCTTC
cdr3_aa: CASSLLGYNEQFF
d_call: NA
j_call: TRBJ2-1
v_call: TRBV13
clone_size: few

cdr3_nt: TGTGCCTGGAACAGCGGGAGTGCGGGCCCAGATACGCAGTATTTT
cdr3_aa: CAWNSGSAGPDTQYF
d_call: TRBD2
j_call: TRBJ2-3
v_call: TRBV30
clone_size: NA

cdr3_nt: TGCGCCAGCAGCTTGGTGGCGAACACCGGGGAGCTGTTTTTT
cdr3_aa: CASSLVANTGELFF
d_call: NA
j_call: TRBJ2-2
v_call: TRBV5-1
clone_size: NA

cdr3_nt: TGCGCCAGCAGCTTGAACAGTCTAAACACTGAAGCTTTCTTT
cdr3_aa: CASSLNSLNTEAFF
d_call: NA
j_call: TRBJ1-1
v_call: TRBV5-1
clone_size: NA

cdr3_nt: TGCAGCGTCGGTGTGGGGGTGAACACTGAAGCTTTCTTT
cdr3_aa: CSVGVGVNTEAFF
d_call: NA
j_call: TRBJ1-1
v_call: TRBV29-1
clone_size: NA

cdr3_nt: TGCGCCAGCAGCGGGATGTGGACAGGGGAAGAAAAACTGTTTTTT
cdr3_aa: CASSGMWTGEEKLFF
d_call: TRBD1
j_call: TRBJ1-4
v_call: TRBV5-1
clone_size: NA

cdr3_nt: TGTGCCAGCAGCCCTCAGACAGCTAACTATGGCTACACCTTC
cdr3_aa: CASSPQTANYGYTF
d_call: NA
j_call: TRBJ1-2
v_call: TRBV9
clone_size: medium-sized

cdr3_nt: TGTGCCAGCAACCTCAGGGTGCCCTACGAGCAGTACTTC
cdr3_aa: CASNLRVPYEQYF
d_call: NA
j_call: TRBJ2-7
v_call: TRBV6-5
clone_size: NA

cdr3_nt: TGTGCCATCAGGGCGAAGGCTGGGACAGGGGCCAGCTACGAGCAGTACTTC
cdr3_aa: CAIRAKAGTGASYEQYF
d_call: TRBD1
j_call: TRBJ2-7
v_call: TRBV10-3
clone_size: NA

cdr3_nt: TGTGCCAGCAGCCCCGGGACGCTCGGCGAAAAACTGTTTTTT
cdr3_aa: CASSPGTLGEKLFF
d_call: NA
j_call: TRBJ1-4
v_call: TRBV7-8
clone_size: NA

cdr3_nt: TGTGCCAGCAGTTATGGACTAGCGGGAGGTCTCAGTGAGCAGTTCTTC
cdr3_aa: CASSYGLAGGLSEQFF
d_call: TRBD2
j_call: TRBJ2-1
v_call: TRBV6-6
clone_size: NA

cdr3_nt: TGTGCCAGCTCACGTCTAAGGGAGAACACTGAAGCTTTCTTT
cdr3_aa: CASSRLRENTEAFF
d_call: NA
j_call: TRBJ1-1
v_call: TRBV18
clone_size: NA

cdr3_nt: TGTGCCAGCAGCCCCTACGGACGGGTAAACACTGAAGCTTTCTTT
cdr3_aa: CASSPYGRVNTEAFF
d_call: NA
j_call: TRBJ1-1
v_call: TRBV11-3
clone_size: few

cdr3_nt: TGTGCCTGGAGTATAAAGAGGGGAAAAGGACATGAGCAGTTCTTC
cdr3_aa: CAWSIKRGKGHEQFF
d_call: NA
j_call: TRBJ2-1
v_call: TRBV30
clone_size: NA

cdr3_nt: TGTGCCAGCAGCAAGACTAGCGGGAGCACCGGGGAGCTGTTTTTT
cdr3_aa: CASSKTSGSTGELFF
d_call: TRBD2
j_call: TRBJ2-2
v_call: TRBV7-3
clone_size: NA

cdr3_nt: TGTGCCAGTAGCCCTAGCGGGAGGCGCACCGGGGAGCTGTTTTTT
cdr3_aa: CASSPSGRRTGELFF
d_call: TRBD2
j_call: TRBJ2-2
v_call: TRBV19
clone_size: NA

cdr3_nt: TGTGCCAGTAGTCTGATAGCGGGAATGGACACCGGGGAGCTGTTTTTT
cdr3_aa: CASSLIAGMDTGELFF
d_call: TRBD2
j_call: TRBJ2-2
v_call: TRBV19
clone_size: once

cdr3_nt: TGTGCCAGCAGCCCGTTGGGCTCTGGAAACACCATATATTTT
cdr3_aa: CASSPLGSGNTIYF
d_call: NA
j_call: TRBJ1-3
v_call: TRBV14
clone_size: NA

cdr3_nt: TGTGCCAGCAACCCAGGGGGCATTGTGTACGAGCAGTACTTC
cdr3_aa: CASNPGGIVYEQYF
d_call: NA
j_call: TRBJ2-7
v_call: TRBV21-1
clone_size: NA

cdr3_nt: TGTGCCAGCAGCTTAGCGGGACAGACCCGAGAGACCCAGTACTTC
cdr3_aa: CASSLAGQTRETQYF
d_call: TRBD1
j_call: TRBJ2-5
v_call: TRBV11-2
clone_size: NA

cdr3_nt: TGTGCCAGCAGCTTATTCCAGCTCTCTGGAAACACCATATATTTT
cdr3_aa: CASSLFQLSGNTIYF
d_call: NA
j_call: TRBJ1-3
v_call: TRBV5-6
clone_size: NA

cdr3_nt: TGCGCCAGCAGACACCCGGACAGGGAGGATCAGCCCCAGCATTTT
cdr3_aa: CASRHPDREDQPQHF
d_call: TRBD1
j_call: TRBJ1-5
v_call: TRBV4-1
clone_size: NA

cdr3_nt: TGTGCCAGTAGTTACCGGGCCGGGGCAGATACGCAGTATTTT
cdr3_aa: CASSYRAGADTQYF
d_call: NA
j_call: TRBJ2-3
v_call: TRBV19
clone_size: NA

cdr3_nt: TGTGCCTGGAGTGTACACAGGGGAAGCGAAAAACTGTTTTTT
cdr3_aa: CAWSVHRGSEKLFF
d_call: TRBD1
j_call: TRBJ1-4
v_call: TRBV30
clone_size: NA

cdr3_nt: TGCAGCGTCCCATGCGTTCCTTACAATGAGCAGTTCTTC
cdr3_aa: CSVPCVPYNEQFF
d_call: NA
j_call: TRBJ2-1
v_call: TRBV29-1
clone_size: once

cdr3_nt: TGTGCCTGGACCCCCAGCTCCTATAATTCACCCCTCCACTTT
cdr3_aa: CAWTPSSYNSPLHF
d_call: NA
j_call: TRBJ1-6
v_call: TRBV30
clone_size: NA

cdr3_nt: TGTGCCAGCAGCTTGTGGGTGGATCCCCCAGGGTATGAGCAGTTCTTC
cdr3_aa: CASSLWVDPPGYEQFF
d_call: NA
j_call: TRBJ2-1
v_call: TRBV5-6
clone_size: NA

cdr3_nt: TGCGCCAGCAGCTTAGGCGGTCACACAGATACGCAGTATTTT
cdr3_aa: CASSLGGHTDTQYF
d_call: NA
j_call: TRBJ2-3
v_call: TRBV5-1
clone_size: few